The rows below give T cell receptor beta chains drawn from one sample of a study of blood T cell repertoires in COVID-19. Assay: immunoSEQ multiplex PCR; the TCRdb copy retains only in-frame clones and omits some. Of hundreds of thousands of clones detected, more than 70% appear once; the ten largest clones hold about 7.3%. Sequences were obtained from peripheral blood. Receptors originate from a woman between 65 and 79 years old with COVID-19, enrolled during active disease. CDR3s include the opening cysteine and the closing phenylalanine or tryptophan. D genes are given only for firm matches. For some rows the clone size is stated as once, few or many, or as a class when expanded; others skip it.

abundance | d_gene | j_gene | v_gene | len | CDR3nt | CDR3aa
. | . | TRBJ2-7 | TRBV5-5 | 14 | TGTGCCAGCAGCGACCTATTTACAGGGCTTGAGCAGTACTTC | CASSDLFTGLEQYF
. | . | TRBJ2-7 | TRBV12-3/TRBV12-4 | 13 | TGTGCCAGCAGTTTGGGGCGGACCTACGAGCAGTACTTC | CASSLGRTYEQYF
. | . | TRBJ2-7 | TRBV6-2/TRBV6-3 | 14 | TGTGCCAGCAGTCACTGGGCCGGCTCCTACGAGCAGTACTTC | CASSHWAGSYEQYF
. | TRBD2 | TRBJ2-7 | TRBV5-1 | 14 | TGCGCCAGCAGCTTGGAAGCGGGGGGCTACGAGCAGTACTTC | CASSLEAGGYEQYF
. | . | TRBJ1-5 | TRBV12-5 | 15 | TGTGCTAGTGGTTTGGATGGGACTTCAAATCAGCCCCAGCATTTT | CASGLDGTSNQPQHF
. | . | TRBJ1-5 | TRBV5-1 | 14 | TGCGCCAGCAGCTTGACAGGGTGGGATCAGCCCCAGCATTTT | CASSLTGWDQPQHF
. | TRBD2 | TRBJ2-5 | TRBV12-5 | 16 | TGTGCTAGTGGCTCCGGACTAGCGGGGGGGGTAGAGACCCAGTACTTC | CASGSGLAGGVETQYF
few | . | TRBJ2-5 | TRBV7-6 | 14 | TGTGCCAGCAGCTACCGACAGAACCAAGAGACCCAGTACTTC | CASSYRQNQETQYF
. | TRBD2 | TRBJ2-1 | TRBV5-4 | 17 | TGTGCCAGCAGCCCCCGGGGCGGGGGGGCGAGCTACAATGAGCAGTTCTTC | CASSPRGGGASYNEQFF
. | TRBD1 | TRBJ1-2 | TRBV7-2 | 13 | TGTGCCAGCAGCTTAGCGGCGCAGGGGGCGGACACCTTC | CASSLAAQGADTF